The present T cell receptor beta chain was sequenced within a study of STAT5B mutations in CD4+ large granular lymphocyte leukemia. CDR1 is MNHEY and CDR2 is SVGAGI in the germline V gene. There are 10 residues in the CDR3. V lost 10 bases and J lost 11, with 14 bases in between. TCRdb keeps only in-frame clones here, not all; method: immunoSEQ multiplex PCR. Of tens of thousands of clones detected, roughly 65% appear once; the ten largest clones hold around 28%. The sequence was collected from a human donor in good health. Source material: CD4+ T cells from blood buffy coats. This chain uses TRBV6-5 with TRBJ1-1; no clear D gene. This CDR3 is CATISTSAFF. The CDR3 DNA reads as TGTGCCACCATCAGCACCAGTGCTTTCTTT.